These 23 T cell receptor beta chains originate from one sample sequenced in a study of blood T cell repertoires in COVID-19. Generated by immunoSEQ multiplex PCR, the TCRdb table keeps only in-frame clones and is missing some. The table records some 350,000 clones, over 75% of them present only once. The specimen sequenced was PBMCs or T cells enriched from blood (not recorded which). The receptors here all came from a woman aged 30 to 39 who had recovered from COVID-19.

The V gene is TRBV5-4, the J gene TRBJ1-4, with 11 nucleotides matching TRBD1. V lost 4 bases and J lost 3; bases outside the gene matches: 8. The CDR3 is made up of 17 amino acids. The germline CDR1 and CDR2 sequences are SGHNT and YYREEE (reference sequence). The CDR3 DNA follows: TGTGCCAGCAGCATGGACAGGGGGCGCGGAGCTAATGAAAAACTGTTTTTT. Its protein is CASSMDRGRGANEKLFF.

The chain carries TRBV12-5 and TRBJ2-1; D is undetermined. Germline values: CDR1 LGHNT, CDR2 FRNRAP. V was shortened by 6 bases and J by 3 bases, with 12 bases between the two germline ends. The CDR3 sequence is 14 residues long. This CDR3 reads CASGSRDSYNEQFF. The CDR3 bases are TGTGCTAGTGGATCAAGAGATAGCTACAATGAGCAGTTCTTC.

CDR3 coding DNA: TGTGCCAGCAGTTACGGCCGGGGATATCATGGCTACACCTTC. Its translation is CASSYGRGYHGYTF. The chain couples TRBV6-5 to TRBJ1-2; D remains ambiguous. Germline CDR1 and CDR2: MNHEY and SVGAGI. Trimming pared 2 bases from V and 6 bases from J, leaving 13 bases between. This CDR3 has 14 residues.

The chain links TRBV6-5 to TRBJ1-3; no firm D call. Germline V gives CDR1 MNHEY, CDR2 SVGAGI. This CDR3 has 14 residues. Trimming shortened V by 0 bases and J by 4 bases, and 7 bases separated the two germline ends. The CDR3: CASSYSTMGNTIYF. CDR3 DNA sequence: TGTGCCAGCAGTTACTCGACAATGGGAAACACCATATATTTT.

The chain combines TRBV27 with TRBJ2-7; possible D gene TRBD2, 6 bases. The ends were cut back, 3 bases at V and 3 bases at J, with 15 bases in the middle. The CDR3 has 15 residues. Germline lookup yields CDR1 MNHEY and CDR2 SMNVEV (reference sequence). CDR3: CASSFRRGLFYEQYF. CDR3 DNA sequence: TGTGCCAGCAGTTTTCGTCGGGGACTCTTCTACGAGCAGTACTTC.

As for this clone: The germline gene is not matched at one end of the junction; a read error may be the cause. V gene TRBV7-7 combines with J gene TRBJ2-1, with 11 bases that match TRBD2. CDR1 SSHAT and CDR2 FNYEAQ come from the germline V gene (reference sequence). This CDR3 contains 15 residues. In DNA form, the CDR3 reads TGTGCTAGCAGCCTGGGACTAGCGGCGGGGAATGAGCAGTTCTTC. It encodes CASSLGLAAGNEQFF.

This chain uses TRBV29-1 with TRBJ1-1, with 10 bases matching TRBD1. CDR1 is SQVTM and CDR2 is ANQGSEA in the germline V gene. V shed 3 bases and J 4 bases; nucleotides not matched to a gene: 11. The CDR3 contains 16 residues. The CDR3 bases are TGCAGCGTTGAGGCCCAACGACAGGGGGCGGTCACTGAAGCTTTCTTT. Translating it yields CSVEAQRQGAVTEAFF.

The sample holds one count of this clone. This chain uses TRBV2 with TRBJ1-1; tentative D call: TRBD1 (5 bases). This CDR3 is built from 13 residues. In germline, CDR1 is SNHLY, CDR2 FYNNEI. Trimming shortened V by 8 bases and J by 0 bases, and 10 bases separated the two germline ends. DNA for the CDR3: TGTGCCAGCCGGGGGGAGTTGAACACTGAAGCTTTCTTT. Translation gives CASRGELNTEAFF.

CDR3: CAIQSSTSGRYLSYEQYF. The CDR3 region has the DNA TGTGCCATCCAATCTTCCACTAGCGGGAGGTACCTCTCCTACGAGCAGTACTTC. The chain carries TRBV28 and TRBJ2-7; 12 bases fit TRBD2. The V segment lost 10 bases and the J segment 0 bases; nucleotides outside the gene matches: 16. The CDR3 extends over 18 amino acids. Germline V gene lookup returns CDR1 MDHEN and CDR2 SYDVKM.

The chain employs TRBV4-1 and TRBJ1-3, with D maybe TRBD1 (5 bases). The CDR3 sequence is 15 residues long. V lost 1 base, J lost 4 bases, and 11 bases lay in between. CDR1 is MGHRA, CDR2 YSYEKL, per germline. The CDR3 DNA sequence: TGCGCCAGCAGCCAAGTAGGGGCTGGGGGAAACACCATATATTTT. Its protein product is CASSQVGAGGNTIYF.

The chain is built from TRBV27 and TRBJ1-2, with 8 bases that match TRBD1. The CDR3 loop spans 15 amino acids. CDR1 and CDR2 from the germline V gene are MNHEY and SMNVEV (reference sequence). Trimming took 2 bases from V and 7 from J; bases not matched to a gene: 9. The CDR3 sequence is CASSLMGQGATGYTF. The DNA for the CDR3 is TGTGCCAGCAGTTTAATGGGGCAGGGGGCCACTGGCTACACCTTC.

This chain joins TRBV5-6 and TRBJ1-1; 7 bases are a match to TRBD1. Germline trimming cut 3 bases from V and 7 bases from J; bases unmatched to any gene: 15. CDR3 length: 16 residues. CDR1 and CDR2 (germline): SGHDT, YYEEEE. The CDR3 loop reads CASSYRQGGRLIEAFF. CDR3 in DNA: TGTGCCAGCAGCTATAGACAGGGCGGTCGTTTAATTGAAGCTTTCTTT. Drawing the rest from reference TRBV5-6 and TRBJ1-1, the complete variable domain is DAGVTQSPTHLIKTRGQQVTLRCSPKSGHDTVSWYQQALGQGPQFIFQYYEEEERQRGNFPDRFSGHQFPNYSSELNVNALLLGDSALYLCASSYRQGGRLIEAFFGQGTRLTVV.

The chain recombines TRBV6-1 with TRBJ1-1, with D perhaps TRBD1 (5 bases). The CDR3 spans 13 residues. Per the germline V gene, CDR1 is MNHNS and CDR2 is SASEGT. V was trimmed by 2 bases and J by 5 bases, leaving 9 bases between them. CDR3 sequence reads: CASSELGVTEAFF. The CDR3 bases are TGTGCCAGCAGTGAATTAGGGGTGACTGAAGCTTTCTTT.

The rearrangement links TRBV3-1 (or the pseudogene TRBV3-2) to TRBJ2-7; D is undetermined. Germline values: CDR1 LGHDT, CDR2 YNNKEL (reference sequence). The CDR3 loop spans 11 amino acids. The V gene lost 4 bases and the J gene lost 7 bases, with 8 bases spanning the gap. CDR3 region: CASSRSGEQYF. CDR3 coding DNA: TGTGCCAGCAGCCGATCAGGTGAGCAGTACTTC.

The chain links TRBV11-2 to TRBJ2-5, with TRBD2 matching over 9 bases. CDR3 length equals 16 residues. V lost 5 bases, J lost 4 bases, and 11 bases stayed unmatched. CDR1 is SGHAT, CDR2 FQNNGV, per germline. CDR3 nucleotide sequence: TGTGCCAGCAGCCGGCCCGAGGCGGGGGGGCGAGAGACCCAGTACTTC. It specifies CASSRPEAGGRETQYF.

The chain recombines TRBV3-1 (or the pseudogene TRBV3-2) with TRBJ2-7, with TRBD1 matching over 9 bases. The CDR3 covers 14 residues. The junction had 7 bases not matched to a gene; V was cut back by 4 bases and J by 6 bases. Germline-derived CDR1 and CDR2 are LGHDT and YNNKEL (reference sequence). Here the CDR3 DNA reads TGTGCCAGCAGCCCCGGGACAGGGTTGTTCGAGCAGTACTTC. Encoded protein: CASSPGTGLFEQYF.

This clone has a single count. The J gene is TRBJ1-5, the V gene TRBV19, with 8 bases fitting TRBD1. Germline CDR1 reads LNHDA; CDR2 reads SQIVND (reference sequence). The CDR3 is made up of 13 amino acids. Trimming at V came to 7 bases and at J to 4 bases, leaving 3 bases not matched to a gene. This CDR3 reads CASKGQVNQPQHF. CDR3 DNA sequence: TGTGCCAGTAAGGGACAGGTTAATCAGCCCCAGCATTTT.

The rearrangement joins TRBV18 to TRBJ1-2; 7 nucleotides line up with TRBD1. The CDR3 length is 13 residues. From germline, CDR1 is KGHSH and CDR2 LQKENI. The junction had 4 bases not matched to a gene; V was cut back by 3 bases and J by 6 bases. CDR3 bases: TGTGCCAGCTCACCGGGACAGCAAAATGGCTACACCTTC. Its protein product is CASSPGQQNGYTF.

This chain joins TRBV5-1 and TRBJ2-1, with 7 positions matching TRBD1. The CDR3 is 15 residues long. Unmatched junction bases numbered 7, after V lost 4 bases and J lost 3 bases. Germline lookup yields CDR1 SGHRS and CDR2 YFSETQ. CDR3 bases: TGCGCCAGCAGCCTTCGGGACAGACTCTACAATGAGCAGTTCTTC. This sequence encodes CASSLRDRLYNEQFF. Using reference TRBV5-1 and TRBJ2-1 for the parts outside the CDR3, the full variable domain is KAGVTQTPRYLIKTRGQQVTLSCSPISGHRSVSWYQQTPGQGLQFLFEYFSETQRNKGNFPGRFSGRQFSNSRSEMNVSTLELGDSALYLCASSLRDRLYNEQFFGPGTRLTVL.

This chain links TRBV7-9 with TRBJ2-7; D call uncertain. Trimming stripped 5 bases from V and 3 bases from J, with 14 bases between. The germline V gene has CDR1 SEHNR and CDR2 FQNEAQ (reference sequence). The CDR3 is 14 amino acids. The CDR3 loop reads CASSPPFEIYEQYF. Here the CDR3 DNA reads TGTGCCAGCAGCCCCCCGTTTGAGATCTACGAGCAGTACTTC.

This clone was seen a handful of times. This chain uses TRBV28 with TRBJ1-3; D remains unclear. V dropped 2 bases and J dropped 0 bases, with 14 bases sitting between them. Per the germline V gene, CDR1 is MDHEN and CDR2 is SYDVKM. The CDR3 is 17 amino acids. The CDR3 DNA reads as TGTGCCAGCAGTTTAATCTTAGACACCGTCTCTGGAAACACCATATATTTT. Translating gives CASSLILDTVSGNTIYF. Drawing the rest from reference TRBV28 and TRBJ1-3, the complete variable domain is DVKVTQSSRYLVKRTGEKVFLECVQDMDHENMFWYRQDPGLGLRLIYFSYDVKMKEKGDIPEGYSVSREKKERFSLILESASTNQTSMYLCASSLILDTVSGNTIYFGEGSWLTVV.

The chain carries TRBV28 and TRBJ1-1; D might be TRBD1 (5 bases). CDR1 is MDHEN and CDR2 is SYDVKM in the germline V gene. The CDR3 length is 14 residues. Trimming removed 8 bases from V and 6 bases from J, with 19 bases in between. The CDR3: CASGNHRFYSEAFF. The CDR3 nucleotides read TGTGCCAGCGGCAACCACAGGTTTTATTCTGAAGCTTTCTTT.

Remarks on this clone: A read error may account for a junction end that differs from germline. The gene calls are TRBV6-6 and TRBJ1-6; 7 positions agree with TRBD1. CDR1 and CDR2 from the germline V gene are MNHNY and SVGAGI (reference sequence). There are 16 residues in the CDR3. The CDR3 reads CASSDSDRQGSSPLHF. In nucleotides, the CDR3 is TGTGCCAGCAGTGACTCCGACAGACAGGGAAGTTCACCCCTCCACTTT.